This TCR beta chain comes out of a study of cytomegalovirus exposure and HLA in healthy donors. Whole-study results and caveats: Later analysis associated a missense DCLRE1C variant with TCR beta V- and J-gene trimming.

V was pared by 1 base and J by 4 bases, with 11 bases of the junction left unmatched. Per the germline V gene, CDR1 is GTSNPN and CDR2 is SVGIG (reference sequence). There are 16 residues in the CDR3. About this clone itself: Its target is not known.

PCR employed 60 Vbeta and 13 Jbeta primers. The table came from immunoSEQ multiplex PCR; TCRdb's copy has only in-frame clones and leaves some out. The data contain over 200,000 clones, more than 75% of them singletons. Sample: PBMCs. The chain recombines TRBV30 with TRBJ1-2; 8 bases are a match to TRBD1. This receptor was identified in a human donor in good health. This CDR3 is CAWSAIGQGGAYGYTF. CDR3 sequence (DNA): TGTGCCTGGAGTGCTATAGGACAGGGCGGCGCCTATGGCTACACCTTC.